This is a list of T cell receptor beta chains from one sample in a study of response to subunit inactivated influenza vaccine. Each CDR3 protein is one row after TCRdb ran MiXCR on the RT-PCR reads. The profile shows under 550,000 distinct CDR3 sequences, less than 10% of them singletons. The material sequenced was PBMCs from blood, taken less than 30 months after vaccination. The receptors stem from a man between 50 and 69 years old who received an inactivated influenza vaccine. CDR3s include the opening cysteine and the closing phenylalanine or tryptophan.

V gene	J gene	CDR3 protein
TRBV15	TRBJ2-3	CATSRDLASSTDTQYF
TRBV5-1	TRBJ2-1	CASSLVRGNYNEQFF
TRBV6-1	TRBJ1-3	CASRTDRTYSGNTIYF
TRBV3-1	TRBJ2-4	CASSQATGYSIQYF
TRBV7-2	TRBJ2-1	CASSLSGRGSYNEQFF
TRBV27	TRBJ2-7	CASSFLQGYEQYF
TRBV6-1	TRBJ1-1	CASSPTSSVSWGYF
TRBV20-1	TRBJ2-1	CSATGTATEQFF
TRBV5-1	TRBJ1-2	CARVRETGKSSNYGYTF
TRBV9	TRBJ2-7	CASSVGGGSTSEQYF
TRBV6-2/TRBV6-3	TRBJ2-2	CASRFTRAGELFF
TRBV7-2	TRBJ2-7	CASSPGQHYEQYF
TRBV20-1	TRBJ1-1	CSASDPRGLNTEAFF
TRBV4-3	TRBJ2-2	CASSQDWQASGRMELFF
TRBV20-1	TRBJ2-7	CSARLDPYSYEQYF
TRBV12-3/TRBV12-4	TRBJ1-4	CASSEQFPSGEKLFF
TRBV29-1	TRBJ2-5	CSVCRGQGAQETQYF
TRBV27	TRBJ2-3	CASSSLMGTEGTDTQYF
TRBV7-9	TRBJ2-7	CASSTGGFGYEQYF
TRBV7-6	TRBJ1-4	CASSRESVAGGEKLFF
TRBV12-3/TRBV12-4	TRBJ1-4	CASSLARRINEKLFF
TRBV12-3/TRBV12-4	TRBJ1-4	CASSPRTGPNEKLFF
TRBV6-1	TRBJ2-1	CASSEVSARNNEQFF
TRBV28	TRBJ1-5	CASSSYRGSNQPQHF
TRBV7-3	TRBJ2-1	CASSLSPVEALYNEQFF
TRBV3-1	TRBJ2-1	CASSQDPSGHEQFF
TRBV5-1	TRBJ2-3	CASRLRGNTDTQYF
TRBV7-9	TRBJ1-4	CASSPRTGTDEKLFF
TRBV4-3	TRBJ2-3	CASSQDPGLAVTDTQYF
TRBV15	TRBJ1-5	CATSRDKNLPQHF
TRBV7-8	TRBJ2-7	CASSLKFLEGSYEQYF
TRBV27	TRBJ2-6	CASSPAEGAGANVLTF
TRBV25-1	TRBJ2-7	CASSEWDRYEQYF
TRBV28	TRBJ2-3	CASRRQSTSTDTQYF
TRBV7-2	TRBJ2-2	CASRSARGQGAGELFF
TRBV20-1	TRBJ2-5	CSLLRTGETQYF
TRBV7-2	TRBJ2-5	CASSLEGLASAETQYF
TRBV9	TRBJ1-1	CASSVIENTEAFF
TRBV11-2	TRBJ1-1	CASSLEWSLINTEAFF
TRBV5-1	TRBJ1-1	CASSLVGGVPEAFF
TRBV12-3/TRBV12-4	TRBJ2-5	CASSLARAVQETQYF
TRBV7-2	TRBJ2-4	CASSQGGADNIQYF
TRBV29-1	TRBJ2-3	CSVGRLAGGPDTQYF
TRBV7-6	TRBJ2-2	CASSKTSGANTGELFF
TRBV5-1	TRBJ2-7	CASSLEGTSRHEQYF
TRBV10-3	TRBJ2-1	CAISASHGVYDEQFF
TRBV4-3	TRBJ1-2	CASSQEREGGRRIYGYTF
TRBV5-1	TRBJ2-7	CASSGTGGPSSYEQYF
TRBV6-2/TRBV6-3	TRBJ1-1	CASSYSIIPGLLIGMNTEAFF
TRBV12-3/TRBV12-4	TRBJ2-7	CASTWTGPSYEQYF
TRBV10-3	TRBJ2-5	CAISRTAQETQYF
TRBV6-2/TRBV6-3	TRBJ1-5	CASRTGTDLSNQPQHF